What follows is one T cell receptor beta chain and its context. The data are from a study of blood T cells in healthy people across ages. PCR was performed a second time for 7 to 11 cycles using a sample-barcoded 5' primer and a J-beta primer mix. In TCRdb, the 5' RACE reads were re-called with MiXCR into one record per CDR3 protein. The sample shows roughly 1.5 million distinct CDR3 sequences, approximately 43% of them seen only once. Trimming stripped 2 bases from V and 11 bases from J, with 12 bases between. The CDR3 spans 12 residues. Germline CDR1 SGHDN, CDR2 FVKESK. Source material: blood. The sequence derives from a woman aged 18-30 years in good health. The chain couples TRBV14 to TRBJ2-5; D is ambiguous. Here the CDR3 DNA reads TGTGCCAGCAGCCAAATGGGCAGTGAGCAGTACTTC. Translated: CASSQMGSEQYF.